This T cell receptor beta chain derives from a study of cytomegalovirus exposure and HLA in healthy donors. 13 Jbeta primers and 60 Vbeta primers were used for the PCR. The data were produced by immunoSEQ multiplex PCR, yet TCRdb's version contains in-frame clones alone and is incomplete. The sample has approximately 120,000 clones, roughly 80% seen once. Points from the study as a whole: Common viral pathogens seemed to be connected with several of the most significant clusters, according to a later analysis. Most of the CMV-associated TCR beta chains (in a later analysis) appeared to be HLA-restricted.

This CDR3 contains 17 residues. Germline V gene sequence: CDR1 MGHRA, CDR2 YSYEKL. V gave up 2 bases and J gave up 2 bases; unmatched junction bases: 10. Comment on this clone: Its antigen remains unknown.

The donors gave bone marrow, and they were healthy. Donors were ostensibly healthy at sampling, although undocumented immune exposures were probable. The sequenced sample was PBMCs. The sequence derives from a female donor in good health and CMV-seronegative. This chain joins TRBV4-1 and TRBJ2-7, with 9 positions matching TRBD2. This chain's CDR3 is CASSQLRFSGSAYEQYF. The CDR3 DNA reads TGCGCCAGCAGCCAACTGAGGTTTAGCGGGAGTGCCTACGAGCAGTACTTC.